This T cell receptor (beta chain) was identified during a study of cytomegalovirus exposure and HLA in healthy donors. The CDR3 extends over 14 amino acids. The V and J ends lost 5 bases and 3 bases, in that order; junction bases with no gene match: 6. Germline V gene lookup returns CDR1 SEHNR and CDR2 FQNEAQ (reference sequence). PCR was performed using 60 Vbeta and 13 Jbeta primers. The data were produced by immunoSEQ multiplex PCR, yet TCRdb's version contains in-frame clones alone and is incomplete. This table has 100,000 to 150,000 clones, 83% appearing once. In regard to this clone: Its antigen remains unidentified.

Whole-study findings and limits: Many donors shared some public TCRs, even though most TCR sequences were rare.

V and J are TRBV7-9 and TRBJ2-7; TRBD2 matches 8 bases. The receptor's source is a woman aged 40 to 50 in good health and CMV-seropositive. Sequencing was performed on PBMCs. The CDR3 DNA reads TGTGCCAGCAGCCCAGGGACTAGTAGCTACGAGCAGTACTTC. Amino acids: CASSPGTSSYEQYF.